Listed below are T cell receptor beta chains from one sample, sequenced in a study of blood T cell repertoires in COVID-19. Some clones are missing from TCRdb's copy, which holds only in-frame ones; the method was immunoSEQ multiplex PCR. This sample has under 150,000 clones, with 80% to 85% found just once. The specimen was peripheral blood. The source of these receptors is a man in his 60s with acute or convalescent COVID-19. The CDR3 runs from the conserved cysteine through the conserved F or W. D genes are given only for firm matches. Size values are once, few and many counts, or a class for expanded clones, and some rows have none.

cdr3_aa: CASSVEGQGAYEQYF
cdr3_nt: TGTGCCAGCAGCGTAGAGGGACAGGGTGCCTACGAGCAGTACTTC
d_call: TRBD1
v_call: TRBV9
j_call: TRBJ2-7
clone_size: .

cdr3_aa: CASSYGRGRPDTQYF
cdr3_nt: TGTGCCAGCAGTTACGGGCGGGGGCGGCCAGATACGCAGTATTTT
d_call: .
v_call: TRBV6-5
j_call: TRBJ2-3
clone_size: once

cdr3_aa: CASSTPVQGIMWYEQYF
cdr3_nt: TGTGCCAGCAGCACCCCGGTGCAGGGTATTATGTGGTACGAGCAGTACTTC
d_call: .
v_call: TRBV21-1
j_call: TRBJ2-7
clone_size: .

cdr3_aa: CASRSTGDTEAFF
cdr3_nt: TGTGCCAGCAGGAGCACAGGGGACACTGAAGCTTTCTTT
d_call: TRBD1
v_call: TRBV6-5
j_call: TRBJ1-1
clone_size: .

cdr3_aa: CASSAGTQGNYGYTF
cdr3_nt: TGTGCCAGCAGCGCTGGGACACAGGGAAACTATGGCTACACCTTC
d_call: .
v_call: TRBV9
j_call: TRBJ1-2
clone_size: .

cdr3_aa: CASTTGTGVSPLHF
cdr3_nt: TGTGCCAGCACCACCGGGACAGGGGTTTCACCCCTCCACTTT
d_call: TRBD1
v_call: TRBV6-6
j_call: TRBJ1-6
clone_size: .

cdr3_aa: CASSPIRTGFGKLFF
cdr3_nt: TGTGCCAGCAGCCCCATCCGGACAGGGTTTGGAAAACTGTTTTTT
d_call: TRBD1
v_call: TRBV11-2
j_call: TRBJ1-4
clone_size: .

cdr3_aa: CASSAGTGNEQFF
cdr3_nt: TGCGCCAGCAGCGCGGGGACAGGCAATGAGCAGTTCTTC
d_call: TRBD1
v_call: TRBV5-1
j_call: TRBJ2-1
clone_size: .

cdr3_aa: CASRTNAPRQETQYF
cdr3_nt: TGCGCCAGCAGAACCAACGCCCCGAGACAAGAGACCCAGTACTTC
d_call: .
v_call: TRBV5-1
j_call: TRBJ2-5
clone_size: .

cdr3_aa: CASSLRQNTGELFF
cdr3_nt: TGTGCCAGCAGTTTGAGGCAGAACACAGGGGAGCTGTTTTTT
d_call: .
v_call: TRBV28
j_call: TRBJ2-2
clone_size: few

cdr3_aa: CASSNQGVSEQYF
cdr3_nt: TGTGCCAGTAGTAATCAGGGGGTATCCGAGCAGTACTTC
d_call: TRBD1
v_call: TRBV19
j_call: TRBJ2-7
clone_size: .

cdr3_aa: CASSAGGTDTQYF
cdr3_nt: TGCGCCAGCAGTGCGGGGGGCACAGATACGCAGTATTTT
d_call: .
v_call: TRBV10-1
j_call: TRBJ2-3
clone_size: .

cdr3_aa: CASSLGGPSDEQFF
cdr3_nt: TGTGCCAGCAGCTTAGGGGGGCCTTCTGATGAGCAGTTCTTC
d_call: .
v_call: TRBV7-2
j_call: TRBJ2-1
clone_size: .

cdr3_aa: CASSVGLGQGTGANVLTF
cdr3_nt: TGTGCCAGCAGCGTAGGGCTGGGACAGGGGACTGGGGCCAACGTCCTGACTTTC
d_call: TRBD1
v_call: TRBV9
j_call: TRBJ2-6
clone_size: .

cdr3_aa: CASSQDMGLLSYEQYF
cdr3_nt: TGCGCCAGCAGCCAAGATATGGGACTCCTCTCCTACGAGCAGTACTTC
d_call: .
v_call: TRBV4-1
j_call: TRBJ2-7
clone_size: once

cdr3_aa: CASSLAAVHEQYF
cdr3_nt: TGTGCCAGCAGCTTGGCCGCGGTCCACGAGCAGTACTTC
d_call: .
v_call: TRBV5-6
j_call: TRBJ2-7
clone_size: .

cdr3_aa: CASSSTGAGNTIYF
cdr3_nt: TGTGCCAGTAGTAGCACAGGGGCGGGAAACACCATATATTTT
d_call: TRBD1
v_call: TRBV19
j_call: TRBJ1-3
clone_size: few

cdr3_aa: CSVEGTGSTNTGELFF
cdr3_nt: TGCAGCGTTGAAGGGACTGGGTCAACGAACACCGGGGAGCTGTTTTTT
d_call: .
v_call: TRBV29-1
j_call: TRBJ2-2
clone_size: few

cdr3_aa: CASSDLGQSTPAREQYF
cdr3_nt: TGTGCCAGCTCAGATCTGGGACAGTCCACTCCGGCGCGCGAGCAGTACTTC
d_call: TRBD1
v_call: TRBV18
j_call: TRBJ2-7
clone_size: .

cdr3_aa: CASRGQGMVTEAFF
cdr3_nt: TGTGCCAGCAGGGGACAGGGGATGGTGACTGAAGCTTTCTTT
d_call: TRBD1
v_call: TRBV5-5
j_call: TRBJ1-1
clone_size: .

cdr3_aa: CAISETGAVEQFF
cdr3_nt: TGTGCCATCAGTGAGACAGGGGCCGTTGAGCAGTTCTTC
d_call: TRBD1
v_call: TRBV10-3
j_call: TRBJ2-1
clone_size: once

cdr3_aa: CASSPQTVGYGYTF
cdr3_nt: TGTGCCAGTAGCCCTCAGACAGTGGGGTATGGCTACACCTTC
d_call: .
v_call: TRBV19
j_call: TRBJ1-2
clone_size: .

cdr3_aa: CASSYTGVAKNIQYF
cdr3_nt: TGTGCCAGCAGTTATACAGGGGTAGCCAAAAACATTCAGTACTTC
d_call: TRBD1
v_call: TRBV6-5
j_call: TRBJ2-4
clone_size: few

cdr3_aa: CASSEGLAEAYEQYF
cdr3_nt: TGTGCCAGCAGTGAGGGACTAGCGGAAGCCTACGAGCAGTACTTC
d_call: TRBD2
v_call: TRBV6-1
j_call: TRBJ2-7
clone_size: .

cdr3_aa: CATSRGLAGETQYF
cdr3_nt: TGTGCCACCAGCAGAGGACTAGCGGGAGAGACCCAGTACTTC
d_call: TRBD2
v_call: TRBV15
j_call: TRBJ2-5
clone_size: .

cdr3_aa: CATSRRGPQETQYF
cdr3_nt: TGTGCCACTTCCCGGCGGGGGCCCCAAGAGACCCAGTACTTC
d_call: .
v_call: TRBV10-3
j_call: TRBJ2-5
clone_size: .

cdr3_aa: CASSSGQGVIWNSPLHF
cdr3_nt: TGCGCCAGCAGCTCCGGACAGGGGGTTATATGGAATTCACCCCTCCACTTT
d_call: TRBD1
v_call: TRBV5-1
j_call: TRBJ1-6
clone_size: .

cdr3_aa: CATRTDPGSGNTIYF
cdr3_nt: TGTGCCACAAGGACAGACCCCGGATCTGGAAACACCATATATTTT
d_call: .
v_call: TRBV19
j_call: TRBJ1-3
clone_size: .

cdr3_aa: CASSWRQGREDTEAFF
cdr3_nt: TGTGCCAGCAGCTGGCGACAGGGGAGGGAGGACACTGAAGCTTTCTTT
d_call: TRBD1
v_call: TRBV11-2
j_call: TRBJ1-1
clone_size: .

cdr3_aa: CATKSRTRETQYF
cdr3_nt: TGTGCCACCAAGTCAAGGACTCGAGAGACCCAGTACTTC
d_call: .
v_call: TRBV24-1
j_call: TRBJ2-5
clone_size: .

cdr3_aa: CASSQDHGGGDGYTF
cdr3_nt: TGCGCCAGCAGCCAAGATCATGGGGGAGGGGACGGCTACACCTTC
d_call: .
v_call: TRBV4-1
j_call: TRBJ1-2
clone_size: .

cdr3_aa: CSVGDRDSPLHF
cdr3_nt: TGCAGCGTGGGGGACAGGGATTCACCCCTCCACTTT
d_call: TRBD1
v_call: TRBV29-1
j_call: TRBJ1-6
clone_size: .

cdr3_aa: CASSIPTSGRADTQYF
cdr3_nt: TGCGCCAGCAGCATCCCGACTAGCGGGAGGGCGGATACGCAGTATTTT
d_call: TRBD2
v_call: TRBV5-1
j_call: TRBJ2-3
clone_size: .

cdr3_aa: CASSLLRTGTEAFF
cdr3_nt: TGTGCCAGCAGCCTACTTCGGACAGGGACTGAAGCTTTCTTT
d_call: TRBD1
v_call: TRBV11-2
j_call: TRBJ1-1
clone_size: .

cdr3_aa: CASSYYRGRNSGANVLTF
cdr3_nt: TGTGCCAGCAGTTACTACAGGGGGCGGAACTCTGGGGCCAACGTCCTGACTTTC
d_call: TRBD1
v_call: TRBV27
j_call: TRBJ2-6
clone_size: .

cdr3_aa: CAISDFRDTQYF
cdr3_nt: TGTGCCATCAGTGACTTTCGTGATACGCAGTATTTT
d_call: .
v_call: TRBV10-3
j_call: TRBJ2-3
clone_size: .

cdr3_aa: CASSIPGTAAYEQYF
cdr3_nt: TGTGCCAGCAGTATCCCCGGGACAGCAGCCTACGAGCAGTACTTC
d_call: TRBD1
v_call: TRBV28
j_call: TRBJ2-7
clone_size: .